The 17 T cell receptor beta chains below were found in one sample sequenced in a study of cytomegalovirus exposure and HLA in healthy donors. The PCR was carried out with 60 Vbeta primers and 13 Jbeta primers. Profiled with immunoSEQ multiplex PCR; TCRdb holds only in-frame clones, not every one. This sample has around 200,000 clones, with 75% found just once. The specimen sequenced was PBMCs. Receptors originate from a male donor in good health and CMV-seronegative.

The chain links TRBV6-5 to TRBJ2-4; tentatively, D is TRBD2 (6 bases). The CDR3 spans 14 residues. Germline CDR1 MNHEY, CDR2 SVGAGI. V was trimmed by 9 bases and J by 2 bases, leaving 14 bases between them. This CDR3 is CASQGGGTKNIQYF. CDR3 DNA: TGTGCCAGTCAGGGAGGCGGAACCAAAAACATTCAGTACTTC.

Only a few counts were recorded for this clone. The genes are TRBV5-1 and TRBJ2-3; 7 bases are a match to TRBD1. CDR1 is SGHRS and CDR2 is YFSETQ in the germline V gene. The V gene end was trimmed by 4 bases and the J gene end by 6 bases; junction bases not matched to a gene: 5. The CDR3 totals 13 residues. CDR3 protein: CASSNLDRDTQYF. Written as DNA, the CDR3 is TGCGCCAGCAGCAACTTGGACAGGGATACGCAGTATTTT.

J is TRBJ1-1 and V is TRBV14; D may be TRBD1 (6 bases). The CDR3 has 13 amino acids. V lost 5 bases and J 2 bases, leaving 9 bases between the germline ends. The germline CDR1 and CDR2 sequences are SGHDN and FVKESK. Here the CDR3 DNA reads TGTGCCAGCAGCACAGGGTATAACACTGAAGCTTTCTTT. Protein product: CASSTGYNTEAFF.

This chain links TRBV12-5 with TRBJ2-1; 11 bases are a match to TRBD1. After removal of 7 bases from V and 8 bases from J, the junction contained 4 bases not matched to a gene. This CDR3 has 13 amino acids. CDR1 is LGHNT, CDR2 FRNRAP, per germline. The CDR3: CASVWTGGDEQFF. DNA of the CDR3: TGTGCTAGTGTCTGGACAGGGGGCGATGAGCAGTTCTTC.

The chain couples TRBV5-1 to TRBJ2-2, with TRBD2 as a possible D gene (5 bases). In germline, CDR1 is SGHRS, CDR2 YFSETQ. Trimming took off 5 bases at V and 2 bases at J, with 10 bases between the two ends. There are 14 residues in the CDR3. The CDR3 DNA is TGCGCCAGCAGACTCGGACTTAACACCGGGGAGCTGTTTTTT. Translating it yields CASRLGLNTGELFF.

The chain links TRBV28 to TRBJ2-3, with D maybe TRBD2 (5 bases). Germline CDR1 MDHEN, CDR2 SYDVKM. The V and J ends lost 5 bases and 2 bases respectively, with 17 bases between them. This CDR3 has 16 residues. CDR3 nucleotide sequence: TGTGCCAGCAGTCCCCGAGGGAGCCCTATCACAGATACGCAGTATTTT. Translated, it gives CASSPRGSPITDTQYF.

This rearrangement joins TRBV7-7 to TRBJ1-5; D gene ambiguous. CDR3 length equals 17 residues. The germline V gene has CDR1 SSHAT and CDR2 FNYEAQ (reference sequence). Trimming removed 1 base at V and 1 base at J, with 14 bases between. CDR3 sequence: CASSLGRGRRSNQPQHF. The CDR3 DNA sequence: TGTGCCAGCAGCTTAGGACGGGGAAGACGGAGCAATCAGCCCCAGCATTTT.

The chain recombines TRBV27 with TRBJ2-3; the D gene is possibly TRBD1 (6 bases). This CDR3 has 14 amino acids. CDR1 and CDR2 from the germline V gene are MNHEY and SMNVEV (reference sequence). The germline V and J ends were trimmed by 7 bases and 1 base, with 12 bases remaining between them. CDR3 sequence (DNA): TGTGCCAGCAAGGGGGTAGGGGGCACAGATACGCAGTATTTT. Amino acids: CASKGVGGTDTQYF.

With regard to this clone: The same CDR3 is also encoded by other DNA sequences in this sample. The CDR3 sequence is CASSQVGRVVGEQYF. As DNA, the CDR3 is TGCGCCAGCAGCCAGGTCGGCAGGGTAGTTGGCGAGCAGTACTTC. This chain uses TRBV4-1 with TRBJ2-7; D is perhaps TRBD1 (5 bases). CDR3 length: 15 residues. Germline loops: CDR1 MGHRA, CDR2 YSYEKL. V lost 3 bases, J lost 6 bases, and 18 bases lay in between.

This clone was seen just once. This sequence joins TRBV5-1 and TRBJ2-6; 10 bases match TRBD1. The CDR3 has 20 residues. The germline V gene has CDR1 SGHRS and CDR2 YFSETQ. V lost 6 bases to trimming and J lost 0 bases; unmatched junction nucleotides: 15. CDR3 region: CASTLWGSGTGASGANVLTF. In DNA form, the CDR3 reads TGCGCCAGCACCCTGTGGGGATCCGGGACAGGGGCCTCTGGGGCCAACGTCCTGACTTTC.

This chain uses TRBV11-2 with TRBJ1-2; maybe TRBD1 (5 bases). CDR1 is SGHAT, CDR2 FQNNGV, per germline. The CDR3 is made up of 13 amino acids. Trimming shortened V by 0 bases and J by 5 bases, and 7 bases separated the two germline ends. CDR3 DNA sequence: TGTGCCAGCAGCTTAGACAGGGCTTATGGCTACACCTTC. Translated: CASSLDRAYGYTF. Complete variable domain (other parts from reference TRBV11-2 and TRBJ1-2): EAGVAQSPRYKIIEKRQSVAFWCNPISGHATLYWYQQILGQGPKLLIQFQNNGVVDDSQLPKDRFSAERLKGVDSTLKIQPAKLEDSAVYLCASSLDRAYGYTFGSGTRLTVV.

The chain has TRBV7-3 and TRBJ2-1; TRBD2 aligns across 7 bases. The CDR3 is 15 amino acids. CDR1 is SGHTA, CDR2 FQGTGA, per germline. With V trimmed by 2 bases and J by 8 bases, 9 bases remained unmatched. The CDR3 sequence: CASSLQRGPGHEQFF. As DNA, the CDR3 is TGTGCCAGCAGCTTACAGCGGGGTCCGGGCCATGAGCAGTTCTTC.

J is TRBJ1-6 and V is TRBV25-1; the D is unclear. V was cut by 1 base and J by 2 bases, with 9 bases left in between. This CDR3 is 16 amino acids long. CDR1 and CDR2 from the germline V gene are MGHDK and SYGVNS. The CDR3 region has the DNA TGTGCCAGCAGTGAATTAAGAACAGCCTATAATTCACCCCTCCACTTT. Residues: CASSELRTAYNSPLHF.

This clone was picked up a small number of times. The chain joins TRBV11-2 to TRBJ2-5; 12 bases match TRBD2. The germline gives CDR1 SGHAT, CDR2 FQNNGV. The CDR3 loop spans 14 amino acids. Trimming at V came to 6 bases and at J to 7 bases, leaving 6 bases not matched to a gene. The CDR3 bases are TGTGCCAGCAGTCGTGCGACTAGCGGGGGGACCCAGTACTTC. This sequence encodes CASSRATSGGTQYF.

This clone was picked up a small number of times. Compared with germline, one end of the junction differs, possibly owing to a read error. The chain combines TRBV6-6 with TRBJ2-7; 8 bases match TRBD2. The CDR3 consists of 13 residues. The germline V gene has CDR1 MNHNY and CDR2 SVGAGI (reference sequence). CDR3 protein: CSGGEGFGYEQYF. The DNA for the CDR3 is TGCTCGGGAGGGGAGGGGTTTGGTTATGAGCAGTACTTC.

V is TRBV28 and J is TRBJ2-3, with D tentatively TRBD1 (6 bases). The length of the CDR3 is 15 residues. The V and J ends lost 7 bases and 3 bases respectively, with 17 bases between them. Germline CDR1 and CDR2: MDHEN and SYDVKM. Here the CDR3 DNA reads TGTGCCAGCACCCTACCACAGGGAGCGACAGATACGCAGTATTTT. Its translation is CASTLPQGATDTQYF. The full variable domain, its missing parts supplied by reference TRBV28 and TRBJ2-3, is DVKVTQSSRYLVKRTGEKVFLECVQDMDHENMFWYRQDPGLGLRLIYFSYDVKMKEKGDIPEGYSVSREKKERFSLILESASTNQTSMYLCASTLPQGATDTQYFGPGTRLTVL.

The CDR3 region is CASSWAGDYNQPQHF. CDR3 coding DNA: TGTGCCAGCAGTTGGGCAGGGGACTATAATCAGCCCCAGCATTTT. The rearrangement uses TRBV27 and TRBJ1-5; possible D gene TRBD1, 6 bases. The CDR3 runs 15 residues. Per the germline V gene, CDR1 is MNHEY and CDR2 is SMNVEV (reference sequence). V was pared by 4 bases and J by 4 bases, with 14 bases between.